One TCR beta chain is described in this entry. This sample is drawn from a study of naive and memory T cell subsets. Per germline, CDR1 DFQATT and CDR2 SNEGSKA (reference sequence). The junction had 6 bases not matched to a gene; V was cut back by 5 bases and J by 2 bases. The CDR3 is made up of 14 amino acids. An equimolar mix of two oligonucleotides served as the beta constant-region primer for TRBC1 and TRBC2. Using its own MiXCR run on the UMI-ligation and nested PCR reads, TCRdb lists one record per CDR3 protein. The sample holds about 150,000 distinct CDR3 sequences; approximately 15% are singletons and the top ten take just over 0.14%.

The origin of this receptor is a human donor in good health. Sequencing was performed on naive CD4+ T cells from blood. This chain uses TRBV20-1 with TRBJ2-7; 10 bases map to TRBD1. CDR3 in amino acids: CSASGQGVPYEQYF. The CDR3, as DNA: TGCAGTGCTTCTGGACAGGGGGTCCCCTACGAGCAGTACTTC.